This TCR beta chain emerged from a study of T cell clonotyping in hematopoietic cell transplantation. General study results and limits: Broader posttransplant TCR repertoire diversity was predicted by graft donor and pretransplant recipient Inverse Simpson Index values.

Unmatched junction bases numbered 6, after V lost 4 bases and J lost 3 bases. This CDR3 comprises 16 residues. Per germline, CDR1 MDHEN and CDR2 SYDVKM. Details on this clone: Its antigen is not known.

TCRdb's table, derived via immunoSEQ multiplex PCR, lists solely in-frame clones and lacks some. The data contain roughly 50,000 clones, approximately 90% of them singletons. This sample's time point: recipient sample about 28 days before transplant, after cytoreduction. Recipient blood drawn about 28 days pretransplant and days 30, 100, 180 after. This receptor was identified in a man in his 60s with biphenotypic leukemia. Some clones in this sample may be carry-over from other donors' samples. The chain couples TRBV28 to TRBJ2-1; 10 bases match TRBD2. Sequenced material: peripheral blood mononuclear cells, taken before stem cell transplant. The CDR3 nucleotides are TGTGCCAGCAGTTCTCTCAGCGGGAGGGGCTACAATGAGCAGTTCTTC. This codes for CASSSLSGRGYNEQFF.